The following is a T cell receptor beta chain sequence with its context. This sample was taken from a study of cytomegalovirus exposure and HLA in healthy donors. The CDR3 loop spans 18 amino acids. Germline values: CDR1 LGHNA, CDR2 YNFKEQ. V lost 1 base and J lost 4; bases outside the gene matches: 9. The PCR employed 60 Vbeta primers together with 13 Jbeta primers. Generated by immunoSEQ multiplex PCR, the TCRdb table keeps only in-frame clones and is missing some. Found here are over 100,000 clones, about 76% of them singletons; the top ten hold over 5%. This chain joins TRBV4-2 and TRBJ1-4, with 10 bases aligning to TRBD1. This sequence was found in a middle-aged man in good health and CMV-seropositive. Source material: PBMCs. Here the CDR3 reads CASSQVSGQGKDNEKLFF. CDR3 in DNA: TGTGCCAGCAGCCAAGTTTCGGGACAGGGGAAAGATAATGAAAAACTGTTTTTT.